These 9 T cell receptor beta chains were all obtained from the same sample, sequenced in a study of cytomegalovirus exposure and HLA in healthy donors. Primers: 60 Vbeta forward and 13 Jbeta reverse. Data came from immunoSEQ multiplex PCR; TCRdb stores just in-frame clones and leaves some out. The data show about 190,000 clones, with 80% to 85% seen just once and about 1.7% held by the top ten. Sequencing used PBMCs. Receptors were obtained from a woman between 18 and 29 years old in good health and CMV-seronegative.

This chain links TRBV7-2 with TRBJ2-2, with 9 nucleotides matching TRBD2. CDR3 length equals 18 residues. After removal of 2 bases from V and 7 bases from J, the junction contained 14 bases not matched to a gene. CDR1 is SGHTA and CDR2 is FQGNSA in the germline V gene. The CDR3 region has the DNA TGTGCCAGCAGCTTACCAGGGGCGGGAGGGCCTCGGGGCGGGGAGCTGTTTTTT. It specifies CASSLPGAGGPRGGELFF.

The CDR3 loop is CASSKIRGSGYTGELFF. The CDR3 DNA sequence: TGCGCCAGCAGTAAAATAAGAGGTAGCGGCTACACCGGGGAGCTGTTTTTT. J is TRBJ2-2 and V is TRBV23-1; D may be TRBD2 (6 bases). TRBV23-1 is identified as an open reading frame with a role that is uncertain. With 5 bases removed from V and 3 bases from J, the gap between germline ends came to 19 bases. The CDR3 has 17 residues.

The chain links TRBV7-2 to TRBJ2-2; TRBD2 matches 9 bases. The CDR3 is 18 amino acids. CDR1 SGHTA and CDR2 FQGNSA come from the germline V gene. Germline trimming cut 4 bases from V and 5 bases from J; bases unmatched to any gene: 14. The CDR3 loop is CASSSRWGRTSVTGELFF. The CDR3 nucleotides are TGTGCCAGCAGCTCACGCTGGGGTCGGACTAGCGTTACCGGGGAGCTGTTTTTT.

The chain combines TRBV7-2 with TRBJ2-5; 9 bases are a match to TRBD2. This CDR3 has 13 residues. Germline CDR1 reads SGHTA; CDR2 reads FQGNSA. The V and J ends lost 6 bases and 5 bases, in that order; junction bases with no gene match: 4. CDR3: CASRRAGGETQYF. The DNA of the CDR3 is TGTGCCAGCAGGAGGGCGGGAGGGGAGACCCAGTACTTC.

The gene calls are TRBV27 and TRBJ1-2; 7 bases match TRBD1. The CDR3 runs 15 residues. Germline loops: CDR1 MNHEY, CDR2 SMNVEV (reference sequence). V shed 5 bases, J shed 7 bases, and the junction held 13 bases outside the gene matches. The CDR3 nucleotides are TGTGCCAGCAGTCGGATGGACAGGATTAATGGTGGCTACACCTTC. It codes for CASSRMDRINGGYTF.

The chain has TRBV9 and TRBJ1-1, with D hard to call. The V and J ends lost 3 bases and 11 bases respectively, with 20 bases between them. CDR3 length equals 14 residues. Germline V gene sequence: CDR1 SGDLS, CDR2 YYNGEE. The CDR3 nucleotides read TGTGCCAGCAGCGCTCCGATAGAAGGAGTTACCGCTTTCTTT. It codes for CASSAPIEGVTAFF.

The chain has TRBV18 and TRBJ1-5, with TRBD1 matching 11 bases. Trimming took 3 bases from V and 2 from J; bases not matched to a gene: 9. CDR3 length: 18 residues. Germline CDR1 and CDR2: KGHSH and LQKENI. This CDR3 reads CASSPPGQGGSGNQPQHF. The CDR3 coding sequence is TGTGCCAGCTCACCCCCGGGACAGGGGGGGTCTGGCAATCAGCCCCAGCATTTT.

The chain is built from TRBV29-1 and TRBJ1-5, with a possible D match to TRBD1 (6 bases). Trimming removed 7 bases from V and 1 base from J, with 11 bases in between. CDR1 and CDR2 (germline): SQVTM, ANQGSEA. There are 13 residues in the CDR3. The CDR3 region is CSASRGSNQPQHF. As DNA, the CDR3 is TGCAGCGCCAGCAGGGGAAGCAATCAGCCCCAGCATTTT. The variable domain in full, with the rest retrieved from reference TRBV29-1 and TRBJ1-5, is SAVISQKPSRDICQRGTSLTIQCQVDSQVTMMFWYRQQPGQSLTLIATANQGSEATYESGFVIDKFPISRPNLTFSTLTVSNMSPEDSSIYLCSASRGSNQPQHFGDGTRLSIL.

The V call is TRBV10-3, the J call TRBJ2-3, with TRBD1 matching over 10 bases. J lost 2 bases, V lost 6 bases, and 8 bases had no gene match. Germline-derived CDR1 and CDR2 are ENHRY and SYGVKD. The CDR3 runs to 16 residues. Here the CDR3 reads CAISLDDRGHTDTQYF. The CDR3 DNA sequence: TGTGCCATCAGCCTAGACGACAGGGGGCACACAGATACGCAGTATTTT.